This T cell receptor beta chain was captured by sequencing in a study of T cell responses to AZD1222 COVID-19 vaccine (TCRdb year 2021). A note on the overall study: Because spike-specific TCR depth and breadth did not differ between the two schedules, AZD1222 recipients who got a second dose at roughly 4 weeks were pooled with those who got a second dose at roughly 12 weeks. Trial participants were enrolled by age into 18-55, 56-69 and 70-plus year subgroups, with around 150, 28 and 57 TCR-sequenced participants respectively. A total of 230 to 250 trial participants underwent TCR sequencing, of whom 200 to 220 had received two doses of AZD1222 and some 25 had received two doses of the MenACWY control vaccine. What the study reported, not specific to this receptor: Because no day 14 peak-response samples were available, repertoires were characterized only after the peak T cell response. Participants were mostly white British and included more females than males, and it was suggested by the authors that clonal diversity may have been underestimated. In the small 56-69-year group, the increase in depth fell short of significance, most likely because of low power. Reportedly, almost half of the unique spike-specific TCRs recognized epitopes lying outside the regions that are mutated in the B.1.351 and B.1.1.7 variants. Conclusions about previously exposed vaccinees are limited, since just 6 or 7 AZD1222 recipients were seropositive for SARS-CoV-2 at baseline. After two AZD1222 doses, both the breadth and the depth of spike-specific TCRs were significantly higher than at day 0 and than in MenACWY recipients. The whole spike protein was spanned by vaccine-associated CD4 TCRs, and dominant responses were seen in regions 160-218 and 743-854.

About this clone: What antigen it recognizes has not been identified. No qualities accompany the bases; no much larger clone lies one base away.

The meaning of the sample's time point label: baseline before first vaccination. Vaccinee samples were obtained from the UK trials COV001 and COV002, which included a single-blind randomized controlled phase 2/3 trial of AZD1222 (ChAdOx1 nCoV-19) in healthy adults. Trial participant PBMC samples were collected at day 0 and day 28 after the second dose for TCRbeta chain sequencing. The germline V gene encodes CDR1 WSHSY and CDR2 SAAADI. V is cut by 7 bases and J by 0 bases, and the space between the germline ends is 13 bases. The CDR3 goes from the cysteine to the phenylalanine over 14 residues. CDR3 DNA is the only sequence kept; it has 42 bases, read in frame from the first base. The CDR3 regions of human TCRbeta chains were analyzed by immunosequencing. In the source study's methods: TCRs in the repertoires were matched against a reference library of SARS-CoV-2-specific TCRs that had been generated with the MIRA antigen-specificity platform. Breadth meant the fraction of unique TCRs that were SARS-CoV-2-associated, whereas depth meant the fraction of total T cells that were SARS-CoV-2-associated. Using the MIRA data, every spike-specific TCR was mapped to the spike region that the TCR reacted to and assigned to either a CD4 or a CD8 class. Log10-transformed breadth and depth values were compared by one-way ANOVA with Sidak's multiple comparisons tests. TCRdb mirrors the immuneACCESS table, restricted to in-frame sequences. Some clones are absent from its copies; in checked studies, under half trace to an unresolved V gene, and the reason for the others is unknown. The DNA gave D and trimming, while V, J and clone size come from that table. Recorded for this sample are tens of thousands of clones; about four fifths of them occurred a single time. The top ten hold approximately 9.8% of the sample.

Here the sequenced sample was peripheral blood, taken on day 0 of AZD1222 vaccination. The TCR comes from an adult in good health. The chain joins TRBV10-2 to TRBJ2-7, with no confident D gene call. The encoded CDR3 is CASKVFTSSYEQYF. The DNA sequence reads TGCGCCAGCAAGGTCTTTACCTCCTCCTACGAGCAGTACTTC.